This T cell receptor (beta chain) was recorded in a study of blood T cell repertoires in COVID-19. The V gene end was trimmed by 8 bases and the J gene end by 6 bases; junction bases not matched to a gene: 10. The length of the CDR3 is 15 residues. Germline values: CDR1 MGHDK, CDR2 SYGVNS. TCRdb's copy holds only in-frame clones and misses some; the assay was immunoSEQ multiplex PCR. In the table there are more than 300,000 clones, more than 75% of which are singletons. Assignment of participants to cohorts was predicated upon participant-reported clinical history. Recovery among Cohort 3 donors was established by two negative PCRs, clearance, or symptom resolution.

The genes are TRBV25-1 and TRBJ2-2; 9 bases are shared with TRBD1. The source of this sequence is a woman in her late teens or twenties who had recovered from COVID-19. The sequenced sample was PBMCs or T cells enriched from blood (not recorded which). CDR3 in amino acids: CASHAGTGSSGELFF. The CDR3 DNA reads TGTGCCAGCCACGCCGGGACAGGGAGTTCCGGGGAGCTGTTTTTT. Full variable domain (remainder filled in from reference TRBV25-1 and TRBJ2-2): EADIYQTPRYLVIGTGKKITLECSQTMGHDKMYWYQQDPGMELHLIHYSYGVNSTEKGDLSSESTVSRIRTEHFPLTLESARPSHTSQYLCASHAGTGSSGELFFGEGSRLTVL.